This entry lists 22 T cell receptor beta chains sequenced from one sample in a study of PD-1 blockade in mismatch repair-deficient tumors. The table came from immunoSEQ multiplex PCR; TCRdb's copy has only in-frame clones and leaves some out. The repertoire holds tens of thousands of clones, with approximately 88% as singletons. Sequencing used PBMCs, obtained before pembrolizumab treatment. The receptors were gathered from an adult with mismatch repair-deficient cancer.

The chain is built from TRBV15 and TRBJ1-2, with D possibly TRBD1 on 5 matching bases. V was pared by 1 base and J by 2 bases, with 14 bases between. Germline V gives CDR1 LNHNV, CDR2 YYDKDF (reference sequence). This CDR3 is 16 amino acids long. Here the CDR3 DNA reads TGTGCCACCAGCAGAGGATTCCAGACAGCGAACTATGGCTACACCTTC. Translating gives CATSRGFQTANYGYTF.

A few counts support this clone. The rearrangement joins TRBV6-6 to TRBJ1-2, with D tentatively TRBD1 (6 bases). The CDR3 sequence is 13 residues long. Deletions cut 8 bases from V and 5 bases from J, with 15 bases between. From germline, CDR1 is MNHNY and CDR2 SVGAGI (reference sequence). The CDR3 is CASSWGREYGYTF. The CDR3 coding sequence is TGTGCCAGCTCTTGGGGGCGCGAGTATGGCTACACCTTC.

V usage is TRBV7-2 and J usage is TRBJ2-7; 14 bases agree with TRBD2. The CDR3 is made up of 15 amino acids. V shed 4 bases and J 4 bases; nucleotides not matched to a gene: 3. Germline CDR1 is SGHTA and CDR2 is FQGNSA. The DNA of the CDR3 is TGTGCCAGCAGCTACGGGACTAGCGGGAGTTACGAGCAGTACTTC. Its protein is CASSYGTSGSYEQYF.

The chain couples TRBV7-9 to TRBJ1-2; 7 nucleotides match TRBD1. Germline V gene lookup returns CDR1 SEHNR and CDR2 FQNEAQ (reference sequence). V dropped 6 bases and J dropped 4; count of bases not matched to a gene: 11. This CDR3 region has 15 residues. The CDR3 here is CASSHYRDRPYGYTF. The CDR3 nucleotides are TGTGCCAGCAGTCATTACCGGGACAGACCCTATGGCTACACCTTC.

The chain links TRBV7-2 to TRBJ1-2, with D maybe TRBD1 (5 bases). The CDR3 has 15 amino acids. The ends were cut back, 1 base at V and 3 bases at J, with 12 bases in the middle. Per the germline V gene, CDR1 is SGHTA and CDR2 is FQGNSA. The CDR3 DNA reads TGTGCCAGCAGCTTAGGGAGGGGCAAATACTATGGCTACACCTTC. It yields the protein CASSLGRGKYYGYTF.

V and J are TRBV2 and TRBJ1-5; D might be TRBD1 (6 bases). The CDR3 totals 15 residues. V lost 6 bases, J lost 0 bases, and 12 bases lay in between. Germline V gives CDR1 SNHLY, CDR2 FYNNEI. The CDR3 DNA sequence: TGTGCCAGCAGGGTAGGACAGCCTAGCAATCAGCCCCAGCATTTT. This gives the protein CASRVGQPSNQPQHF. The full variable domain, its missing parts supplied by reference TRBV2 and TRBJ1-5, is EPEVTQTPSHQVTQMGQEVILRCVPISNHLYFYWYRQILGQKVEFLVSFYNNEISEKSEIFDDQFSVERPDGSNFTLKIRSTKLEDSAMYFCASRVGQPSNQPQHFGDGTRLSIL.

The chain couples TRBV7-2 to TRBJ2-7; 9 nucleotides match TRBD2. Germline V gene lookup returns CDR1 SGHTA and CDR2 FQGNSA. The CDR3 runs 13 residues. Trimming removed 8 bases from V and 1 base from J; junction bases left unmatched: 3. CDR3 DNA: TGTGCCAGCGCTAGCGGGGAATCCTACGAGCAGTACTTC. It specifies CASASGESYEQYF.

The chain has TRBV28 and TRBJ2-3, with 8 bases matching TRBD2. Germline CDR1 reads MDHEN; CDR2 reads SYDVKM. Trimming took 4 bases from V and 3 from J; bases not matched to a gene: 3. This CDR3 has 14 amino acids. CDR3 sequence: CASSSGTRTDTQYF. The CDR3 DNA sequence: TGTGCCAGCAGTTCTGGGACTAGAACAGATACGCAGTATTTT.

The chain uses TRBV6-5 and TRBJ2-2, with D possibly matching TRBD2 (6 bases). The CDR3 is 15 amino acids. V was trimmed by 9 bases and J by 5 bases, leaving 19 bases between them. The V gene's germline CDR1 is MNHEY and CDR2 SVGAGI. This chain's CDR3 is CARGTWGVRTGELFF. The CDR3 region has the DNA TGTGCCAGGGGGACTTGGGGGGTGCGAACCGGGGAGCTGTTTTTT.

The chain has TRBV7-8 and TRBJ2-3; TRBD2 agrees at 14 bases. Germline values: CDR1 SGHVS, CDR2 FQNEAQ. The trim removed 4 bases at V and 3 bases at J, leaving 9 bases unmatched. The CDR3 totals 18 residues. The CDR3 nucleotides are TGTGCCAGCAGCTCCCCCCGACTAGCGGGAGGGCCGACAGATACGCAGTATTTT. Its translation: CASSSPRLAGGPTDTQYF.

The rearrangement uses TRBV5-4 and TRBJ2-5; 15 bases agree with TRBD2. Germline CDR1 reads SGHNT; CDR2 reads YYREEE (reference sequence). The CDR3 is 15 residues long. The V segment lost 4 bases and the J segment 4 bases; nucleotides outside the gene matches: 2. Here the CDR3 DNA reads TGTGCCAGCAGCACGGGACTAGCGGGAGGAGAGACCCAGTACTTC. As protein: CASSTGLAGGETQYF. Together with reference TRBV5-4 and TRBJ2-5, the CDR3 gives the full variable domain: ETGVTQSPTHLIKTRGQQVTLRCSSQSGHNTVSWYQQALGQGPQFIFQYYREEENGRGNFPPRFSGLQFPNYSSELNVNALELDDSALYLCASSTGLAGGETQYFGPGTRLLVL.

The J gene is TRBJ1-3, the V gene TRBV7-2; maybe TRBD1 (5 bases). Per germline, CDR1 SGHTA and CDR2 FQGNSA. The CDR3 extends over 15 amino acids. V shed 5 bases and J shed 0 bases, with 11 bases lying between them. CDR3 in DNA: TGTGCCAGCAGCCCCAGCAGGGACTCTGGAAACACCATATATTTT. Residues: CASSPSRDSGNTIYF.

The V call is TRBV19, the J call TRBJ1-1; D is unclear. V was trimmed by 2 bases and J by 3 bases, leaving 13 bases between them. The CDR3 totals 15 residues. Germline V gives CDR1 LNHDA, CDR2 SQIVND (reference sequence). The CDR3 reads CASSINFGVDTEAFF. CDR3 coding DNA: TGTGCCAGTAGTATAAATTTCGGGGTGGACACTGAAGCTTTCTTT.

The chain links TRBV9 to TRBJ1-4; 8 nucleotides align to TRBD1. The CDR3 covers 14 residues. The V segment lost 4 bases and the J segment 8 bases; nucleotides outside the gene matches: 7. The germline V gene encodes CDR1 SGDLS and CDR2 YYNGEE. The DNA for the CDR3 is TGTGCCAGCAGCTCCAGGGGGCTAGAAGAAAAACTGTTTTTT. Translated: CASSSRGLEEKLFF.

The J gene is TRBJ2-7, the V gene TRBV5-6; 9 bases align to TRBD1. CDR1 is SGHDT and CDR2 is YYEEEE in the germline V gene. The V and J ends lost 3 bases and 1 base, in that order; junction bases with no gene match: 2. The CDR3 spans 14 residues. The CDR3 loop reads CASSYGTGSYEQYF. For the CDR3, the DNA is TGTGCCAGCAGCTACGGGACAGGGTCCTACGAGCAGTACTTC.

The rearrangement joins TRBV9 to TRBJ2-1, with 14 nucleotides matching TRBD2. V lost 4 bases and J lost 8; bases outside the gene matches: 5. The CDR3 is 15 amino acids. Germline V CDR1 and CDR2: SGDLS, YYNGEE. CDR3 region: CASSSGLAGVHEQFF. The CDR3 DNA sequence: TGTGCCAGCAGCTCGGGACTAGCGGGAGTACATGAGCAGTTCTTC.

The chain combines TRBV5-1 with TRBJ1-4; D is unresolved. Per the germline V gene, CDR1 is SGHRS and CDR2 is YFSETQ. V lost 0 bases and J lost 6, with 15 bases in between. This CDR3 region has 16 residues. CDR3 sequence reads: CASSLAVAQVDEKLFF. The CDR3 region has the DNA TGCGCCAGCAGCTTGGCCGTCGCCCAGGTGGATGAAAAACTGTTTTTT. Full variable domain (outside the CDR3, taken from reference TRBV5-1 and TRBJ1-4): KAGVTQTPRYLIKTRGQQVTLSCSPISGHRSVSWYQQTPGQGLQFLFEYFSETQRNKGNFPGRFSGRQFSNSRSEMNVSTLELGDSALYLCASSLAVAQVDEKLFFGSGTQLSVL.

The gene calls are TRBV16 and TRBJ1-5, with TRBD1 matching 7 bases. This CDR3 contains 14 residues. The germline gives CDR1 KGHSY, CDR2 FQNENV. V dropped 4 bases and J dropped 3; count of bases not matched to a gene: 3. In DNA, the CDR3 is TGTGCCAGCAGCCGGGGACAGTTCAATCAGCCCCAGCATTTT. Its translation: CASSRGQFNQPQHF.

The chain has TRBV5-4 and TRBJ1-1; 8 bases align to TRBD1. Germline V lookup: CDR1 SGHNT, CDR2 YYREEE (reference sequence). The CDR3 contains 13 residues. The trim removed 0 bases at V and 8 bases at J, leaving 3 bases unmatched. The CDR3 DNA is TGTGCCAGCAGCTTGGATCGACAGGGGGAAGCTTTCTTT. The encoded protein is CASSLDRQGEAFF.

This chain links TRBV18 with TRBJ2-7, with 12 bases that match TRBD2. Per germline, CDR1 KGHSH and CDR2 LQKENI. The CDR3 consists of 15 residues. Trimming removed 3 bases from V and 6 bases from J; junction bases left unmatched: 6. CDR3 DNA sequence: TGTGCCAGCTCACCGACTAGCGGGAGTTTTTCCGAGCAGTACTTC. Protein product: CASSPTSGSFSEQYF.

This clone was seen a few times. V and J are TRBV4-1 and TRBJ2-7, with D perhaps TRBD2 (5 bases). The CDR3 totals 14 residues. The germline V and J ends were trimmed by 6 bases and 4 bases, with 16 bases remaining between them. Looked up from germline, CDR1 is MGHRA and CDR2 is YSYEKL. This CDR3 reads CASRLEDSWYEQYF. The CDR3 nucleotides are TGCGCCAGCAGATTGGAGGATTCGTGGTACGAGCAGTACTTC.

Here the CDR3 reads CASSPGSSGLHEQFF. As DNA, the CDR3 is TGTGCCAGCAGCCCTGGGTCTAGCGGGCTCCATGAGCAGTTCTTC. The chain is built from TRBV28 and TRBJ2-1, with 8 bases lining up with TRBD2. The CDR3 spans 15 residues. CDR1 is MDHEN, CDR2 SYDVKM, per germline. Trimming cost V 6 bases and J 8 bases; bases outside gene matches: 12.